A single sample gave rise to the 11 T cell receptor beta chains below, sequenced in a study of T cells in Graves' hyperthyroidism and ophthalmopathy. From RNA transcripts, TCR beta CDR3 regions were amplified. In the first-round RT-PCR of the TCR CDR3, the HTBI primer set was used. TCRdb fed the multiplex PCR reads into MiXCR, producing one record per CDR3 protein. The repertoire includes some 350,000 distinct CDR3 sequences, 15% to 18% of them detected once, and about 27% sits in the top ten. Sequenced: blood. The receptors stem from a woman in her late teens or twenties with Graves' hyperthyroidism that later progressed to Graves' ophthalmopathy.

This clonotype has just a few counts. The chain combines TRBV6-2 or TRBV6-3 with TRBJ1-3; maybe TRBD1 (5 bases). The germline V and J ends were trimmed by 5 bases and 0 bases, with 8 bases remaining between them. The V gene's germline CDR1 is MNHEY and CDR2 SVGEGT. The CDR3 loop spans 14 amino acids. In DNA, the CDR3 is TGTGCCAGCAGTAGGGGAGGCTCTGGAAACACCATATATTTT. Protein sequence: CASSRGGSGNTIYF.

This clonotype was counted at least ten times. The chain carries TRBV20-1 and TRBJ2-1; 11 bases align to TRBD2. The germline V gene encodes CDR1 DFQATT and CDR2 SNEGSKA (reference sequence). The CDR3 loop spans 17 amino acids. J lost 0 bases, V lost 0 bases, and 4 bases had no gene match. The CDR3 reads CSARDIAGGSSYNEQFF. The CDR3 DNA reads TGCAGTGCTAGAGATATAGCGGGAGGGAGCTCCTACAATGAGCAGTTCTTC.

This chain links TRBV6-4 with TRBJ2-3, with 7 bases matching TRBD2. The germline CDR1 and CDR2 sequences are MRHNA and SNTAGT. The V gene end was trimmed by 3 bases and the J gene end by 4 bases; junction bases not matched to a gene: 4. The CDR3 sequence is 14 residues long. The CDR3 spells CASSEAGDPDTQYF. As DNA, the CDR3 is TGTGCCAGCAGTGAGGCGGGGGACCCAGATACGCAGTATTTT.

This clonotype was seen repeatedly, ten times or more. The chain employs TRBV28 and TRBJ2-1, with D unresolved. Germline CDR1 reads MDHEN; CDR2 reads SYDVKM. V dropped 6 bases and J dropped 5 bases, with 14 bases sitting between them. The CDR3 has 14 amino acids. The CDR3 nucleotides are TGTGCCAGCAGAAACGCCGCGCTTAACAATGAGCAGTTCTTC. This gives the protein CASRNAALNNEQFF.

V gene TRBV4-1 combines with J gene TRBJ1-1; D is unclear. Germline V gene lookup returns CDR1 MGHRA and CDR2 YSYEKL. Deletions cut 1 base from V and 10 bases from J, with 10 bases between. The CDR3 is 12 residues long. The CDR3 loop is CASSQVEGGAFF. The CDR3 region has the DNA TGCGCCAGCAGCCAAGTGGAGGGTGGAGCTTTCTTT.

Many counts were recorded for this clonotype. The rearrangement joins TRBV28 to TRBJ2-7; TRBD1 agrees at 9 bases. The ends lost 5 bases at V and 5 bases at J; junction bases unmatched: 7. This CDR3 comprises 14 residues. CDR1 is MDHEN, CDR2 SYDVKM, per germline. This chain's CDR3 is CASSPGTGRNEQYF. CDR3 sequence (DNA): TGTGCCAGCAGTCCCGGGACAGGGCGTAACGAGCAGTACTTC.

A remark on this clonotype: One end of the junction is discordant with germline, which a read error may explain. The chain uses TRBV28 and TRBJ1-6; the D gene is possibly TRBD1 (5 bases). The CDR3 sequence is 15 residues long. Germline loops: CDR1 MDHEN, CDR2 SYDVKM. CDR3 nucleotides: TGTGCCAGCAGGGTCTCGACAGAAAGGCTTTCACCCCCCCACTTT. It translates to CASRVSTERLSPPHF.

This chain uses TRBV19 with TRBJ1-2; TRBD1 might be the D (6 bases). Germline V lookup: CDR1 LNHDA, CDR2 SQIVND (reference sequence). The V gene lost 3 bases and the J gene lost 7 bases, with 15 bases spanning the gap. This CDR3 is built from 14 residues. The CDR3 DNA reads as TGTGCCAGTAGTATGGTCGGGGGCGGCGGTGGCTACACCTTC. Its translation: CASSMVGGGGGYTF. Full variable domain (rest looked up from reference TRBV19 and TRBJ1-2): DGGITQSPKYLFRKEGQNVTLSCEQNLNHDAMYWYRQDPGQGLRLIYYSQIVNDFQKGDIAEGYSVSREKKESFPLTVTSAQKNPTAFYLCASSMVGGGGGYTFGSGTRLTVV.

This clonotype was found a few times. This rearrangement joins TRBV20-1 to TRBJ2-7, with 9 bases matching TRBD2. The germline V gene encodes CDR1 DFQATT and CDR2 SNEGSKA (reference sequence). This CDR3 has 16 amino acids. Unmatched junction bases numbered 14, after V lost 5 bases and J lost 3 bases. CDR3 coding DNA: TGCAGTGCTCAAAGTGCCCAGGCTAGCGGGATCTACGAGCAGTACTTC. This gives the protein CSAQSAQASGIYEQYF.

With respect to this clonotype: A much larger clone differs from this one at a single base, so this may be a read error. The J gene is TRBJ1-6, the V gene TRBV5-5; D ambiguous. Per the germline V gene, CDR1 is SGHKS and CDR2 is YYEKEE (reference sequence). This CDR3 has 15 residues. CDR3 sequence (DNA): TGTGCCAGCAGCTTGGGACCCCAGAGTGATTCACCCCCCCACTTT. Its translation is CASSLGPQSDSPPHF.

This clonotype came up many times. This rearrangement joins TRBV28 to TRBJ1-1; 9 bases are a match to TRBD1. Per the germline V gene, CDR1 is MDHEN and CDR2 is SYDVKM. CDR3 size: 16 residues. V was clipped by 5 bases and J by 1 base; unmatched bases: 8. CDR3 sequence: CASSLRPGQGNTEAFF. The CDR3 DNA is TGTGCCAGCAGTCTCCGCCCGGGACAGGGGAACACTGAAGCTTTCTTT.